This is a list of T cell receptor beta chains from one sample in a study of blood T cell repertoires in COVID-19. TCRdb keeps only in-frame clones here, not all; method: immunoSEQ multiplex PCR. The sample contains more than 85,000 clones, 83% of which appear only once. The material sequenced was peripheral blood. The receptor source for this set is a woman aged 60-70 years with acute or convalescent COVID-19. Both conserved end residues are part of each CDR3. D genes are given only for firm matches. Rows may omit the clone size; those that give it use once, few, many or a size class.

V gene,clone size,D gene,J gene,CDR3 DNA,CDR3 protein
TRBV19,-,-,TRBJ2-7,TGTGCCAGTTCAGTAGCACATTCCTACGAGCAGTACTTC,CASSVAHSYEQYF
TRBV9,-,-,TRBJ2-2,TGTGCCAGCAGCGTAGGGTCCTCGGGCACCGGGGAGCTGTTTTTT,CASSVGSSGTGELFF
TRBV5-4,once,TRBD2,TRBJ2-4,TGTGCCAGCAGCGGCACCCCCGGACTAGCGGGAGGAAACATTCAGTACTTC,CASSGTPGLAGGNIQYF
TRBV11-2,-,TRBD2,TRBJ2-1,TGTGCCAGCAGCTTAGAAGGGGTTAGCGGGTTGGAGTTCTTC,CASSLEGVSGLEFF
TRBV7-7,-,-,TRBJ2-1,TGTGCTAGCAGCCAAGAGTATGACTCCTACAATGAGCAGTTCTTC,CASSQEYDSYNEQFF
TRBV6-2/TRBV6-3,once,TRBD1,TRBJ2-7,TGTGCCAGCAGCCCACAGGGGATGGGCGAGCAGTACTTC,CASSPQGMGEQYF
TRBV29-1,-,-,TRBJ1-1,TGCAGCGTTGCACAGGCCGCCCTTGTGGGTTTCTTT,CSVAQAALVGFF
TRBV28,few,TRBD1,TRBJ1-5,TGTGCCAGCAGAGGGGGACAGGGTGGGCATCAGCCCCAGCATTTT,CASRGGQGGHQPQHF
TRBV19,-,-,TRBJ2-6,TGTGCCAGTAAGGGGGTGGCTGGGGCCAACGTCCTGACTTTC,CASKGVAGANVLTF
TRBV7-6,-,-,TRBJ2-7,TGTGCCAGCAGCTTAGTAGCTTTCGAATCCTACGAGCAGTACTTC,CASSLVAFESYEQYF
TRBV7-2,-,TRBD1,TRBJ2-7,TGTGCCAGCAGTTCCTTGGACAGGGGAGGAGAGCAGTACTTC,CASSSLDRGGEQYF
TRBV7-5,-,-,TRBJ2-2,TGTGCCAGAAGCTTAGCGATCGGTCGGGACAGCGCGAACACCGGGGAGCTGTTTTTT,CARSLAIGRDSANTGELFF
TRBV18,-,-,TRBJ2-1,TGTGCCAGCTCACCACCGGCCCTCACCTCCTACAATGAGCAGTTCTTC,CASSPPALTSYNEQFF
TRBV19,-,TRBD1,TRBJ1-5,TGTGCCAGTACACCGGGACAGGGGGTTCGGGGCAATCAGCCCCAGCATTTT,CASTPGQGVRGNQPQHF
TRBV6-5,-,-,TRBJ1-1,TGTGCCAGCAGGCCCGCGGGGTACGGCACTGAAGCTTTCTTT,CASRPAGYGTEAFF
TRBV5-1,-,-,TRBJ1-1,TGCGCCAGCAGCGGTAAGTTGGGCCTGCACACTGAAGCTTTCTTT,CASSGKLGLHTEAFF
TRBV6-5,-,-,TRBJ1-2,TGTGCCAGCAGCATCGCAGGCTATGGCTACACCTTC,CASSIAGYGYTF
TRBV5-1,few,-,TRBJ1-1,TGCGCCAGCAGCTTGCAGGTCATTACAGGGTCCACTGAAGCTTTCTTT,CASSLQVITGSTEAFF
TRBV19,-,TRBD1,TRBJ2-1,TGTGCCACCACCCCCGGGACAGGGGTCAATGAGCAGTTCTTC,CATTPGTGVNEQFF
TRBV11-2,few,-,TRBJ1-6,TGTGCCAGCAGCTCCAATAATTCACCCCTCCACTTT,CASSSNNSPLHF
TRBV6-6,-,-,TRBJ1-4,TGTGCCAGCAGTTTTGGGAGGGGAGATGAAAAACTGTTTTTT,CASSFGRGDEKLFF
TRBV7-9,-,-,TRBJ1-1,TGTGCCAGCAGCCTAGACGCGGGGAGGGCTGAAGCTTTCTTT,CASSLDAGRAEAFF
TRBV2,-,-,TRBJ1-5,TGTGCCAGCAGTGATCATGGACTTAATCAGCCCCAGCATTTT,CASSDHGLNQPQHF
TRBV3-1/TRBV3-2,-,TRBD1,TRBJ2-2,TGTGCCAGCAGGATCAGGGGGTCGATAGAAACCGGGGAGCTGTTTTTT,CASRIRGSIETGELFF
TRBV6-5,-,-,TRBJ2-3,TGTGCCAGCAGTTTCTGGCAGGGCGCTAGCACAGATACGCAGTATTTT,CASSFWQGASTDTQYF
TRBV2,-,TRBD1,TRBJ2-5,TGTGCCAGCAGGACAGGGGAGAAGTACTTC,CASRTGEKYF
TRBV19,-,-,TRBJ2-5,TGTGCCAGTACCCCAGGGCCGGTCGGGACCCAGTACTTC,CASTPGPVGTQYF
TRBV28,-,-,TRBJ1-2,TGTGCCACCCTCGGGGGGCGCGGTGGCTACACCTTC,CATLGGRGGYTF
TRBV7-2,-,-,TRBJ2-1,TGTGCCAGCAGCTCATCGGCGAGGGTCAATGAGCAGTTCTTC,CASSSSARVNEQFF
TRBV10-3,-,-,TRBJ2-3,TGTGCCATCAGTGATGGGGGGTCAGATACGCAGTATTTT,CAISDGGSDTQYF
TRBV18,-,TRBD1,TRBJ1-1,TGTGCCAGCTCGGGACAGGGTGGAGCTTTCTTT,CASSGQGGAFF
TRBV3-1/TRBV3-2,-,-,TRBJ2-1,TGTGCCAGCAGCCCTTCAGCGCCATCCTACAATGAGCAGTTCTTC,CASSPSAPSYNEQFF
TRBV5-1,-,-,TRBJ1-1,TGCGCCAGCAGCTTGGACTATGGACAGAACACTGAAGCTTTCTTT,CASSLDYGQNTEAFF
TRBV2,-,-,TRBJ1-4,TGTGCCAGCAGTCTCGACAGCGCAACTAATGAAAAACTGTTTTTT,CASSLDSATNEKLFF
TRBV5-1,-,-,TRBJ2-2,TGCGCCAGCAGCCTCCCGACGGGTAACACCGGGGAGCTGTTTTTT,CASSLPTGNTGELFF
TRBV30,-,TRBD2,TRBJ2-3,TGTGCCTCCTCTCTCGGGCTAGCGGGACTAAATCATCACGATACGCAGTATTTT,CASSLGLAGLNHHDTQYF
TRBV7-2,few,TRBD2,TRBJ2-1,TGTGCCAGCAACCCCAGCGGACTAGCGGGATACTATGAGCAGTTCTTC,CASNPSGLAGYYEQFF
TRBV11-2,-,-,TRBJ2-5,TGTGCCAGCAGCTCCCTTCTTAGGACCCAGTACTTC,CASSSLLRTQYF
TRBV28,-,TRBD1,TRBJ1-1,TGTGCCAGCAGTGCCCCAGGGGGCGCGAGGAACACTGAAGCTTTCTTT,CASSAPGGARNTEAFF
TRBV28,-,TRBD1,TRBJ2-5,TGTGCCAGCAGTTTGGACAGGGGGCGCGGGCAAGAGACCCAGTACTTC,CASSLDRGRGQETQYF
TRBV7-8,-,-,TRBJ2-7,TGTGCCAGCAGCTTGTCTAGCTCCTACGAGCAGTACTTC,CASSLSSSYEQYF
TRBV2,-,TRBD1,TRBJ1-1,TGTGCCAGCACCCAGGGGGAGAACACTGAAGCTTTCTTT,CASTQGENTEAFF
TRBV29-1,-,TRBD1,TRBJ1-4,TGCAGCGCCGAGGAGGGGGCGGCGGAAAAACTGTTTTTT,CSAEEGAAEKLFF
TRBV18,-,TRBD1,TRBJ1-1,TGTGCCAGCTCACCGAAACAGGGGACTCCGAACACTGAAGCTTTCTTT,CASSPKQGTPNTEAFF
TRBV3-1/TRBV3-2,-,-,TRBJ2-2,TGTGCCAGCAGCCAGTTTGGCAGGAACACCGGGGAGCTGTTTTTT,CASSQFGRNTGELFF
TRBV29-1,-,-,TRBJ1-1,TGCAGCGTTGACCCTACGGGGGGGAACACTGAAGCTTTCTTT,CSVDPTGGNTEAFF